One TCR beta chain is described in this entry. What it binds is not known. Here immunoSEQ multiplex PCR was the method, and the copy in TCRdb shows in-frame clones only, minus some. This sample has around 20,000 clones, with approximately 74% found just once. The data derive from a study of OX40 agonist ivuxolimab in advanced cancers. On the study more broadly: The dose-escalation cohort was about 87% male, with a mean age of around 60 years, ranging about 23 to 79.

Study results and caveats: Patients who responded partially at 0.1-3.0 mg/kg showed clonal expansion ranking among the lowest.

The V and J ends lost 6 bases and 5 bases respectively, with 7 bases between them. Germline V lookup: CDR1 MNHEY, CDR2 SMNVEV (reference sequence). The CDR3 length is 12 residues. J is TRBJ2-2 and V is TRBV27, with a possible D match to TRBD1 (5 bases). Source: CD4+ or CD8+ T cells sorted from blood, taken in a trial of the OX40 agonist ivuxolimab. The receptor's source is an adult with an advanced solid tumor such as melanoma, head and neck, liver or kidney cancer. The CDR3 sequence: CASRKGTGELFF. CDR3 coding DNA: TGTGCCAGCAGAAAGGGGACCGGGGAGCTGTTTTTT.